The source of this T cell receptor (beta chain) is a study of blood T cell repertoires in COVID-19. Study-wide context: Whether acute or convalescent, the COVID-19 samples came from the United States, Italy and Spain.

Clones were sequenced by immunoSEQ multiplex PCR, and TCRdb holds only the in-frame ones, with some missing. The sample holds 20,000 to 25,000 clones; about 90% are singletons and the top ten take about 6.5%. The length of the CDR3 is 14 residues. Trimming cost V 2 bases and J 8 bases, with 15 bases left between them. Germline V gene lookup returns CDR1 MNHEY and CDR2 SMNVEV (reference sequence). The sequence was obtained from a woman at least 80 years old with active COVID-19. Material: peripheral blood. The rearrangement links TRBV27 to TRBJ1-1, with a possible D match to TRBD1 (6 bases). The CDR3 region has the DNA TGTGCCAGCAGTTTAACTATCAGGGGTGGCGAAGCTTTCTTT. Amino acids: CASSLTIRGGEAFF.